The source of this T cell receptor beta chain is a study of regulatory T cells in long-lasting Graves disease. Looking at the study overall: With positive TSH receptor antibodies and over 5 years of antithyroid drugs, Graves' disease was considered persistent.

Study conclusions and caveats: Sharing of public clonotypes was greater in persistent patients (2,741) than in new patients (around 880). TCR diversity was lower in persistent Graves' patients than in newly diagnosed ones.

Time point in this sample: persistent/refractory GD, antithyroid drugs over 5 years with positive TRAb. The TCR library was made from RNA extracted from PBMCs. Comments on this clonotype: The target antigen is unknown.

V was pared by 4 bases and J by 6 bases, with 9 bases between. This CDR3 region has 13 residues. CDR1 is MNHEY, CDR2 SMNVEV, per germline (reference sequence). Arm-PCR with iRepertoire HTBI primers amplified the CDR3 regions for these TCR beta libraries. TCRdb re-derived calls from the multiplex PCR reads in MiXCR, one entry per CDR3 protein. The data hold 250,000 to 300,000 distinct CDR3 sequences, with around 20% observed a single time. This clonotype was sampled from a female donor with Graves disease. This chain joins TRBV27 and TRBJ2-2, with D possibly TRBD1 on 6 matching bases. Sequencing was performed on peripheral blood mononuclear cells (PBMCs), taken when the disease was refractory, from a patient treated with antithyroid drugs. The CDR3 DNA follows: TGTGCCAGCAGTTCCGACAGGCCCGGGGAGCTGTTTTTT. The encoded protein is CASSSDRPGELFF.